This T cell receptor (beta chain) was captured by sequencing in a study of OX40 agonist ivuxolimab in advanced cancers. Study details: Those treated in dose escalation had hepatocellular carcinoma, melanoma, renal cell cancer or head and neck cancer. Points from the study as a whole: Researchers did not determine the expanded peripheral T cells' antigen specificity. Among the least clonally expanded were partial responders at 0.1-3.0 mg/kg.

Exclusion of a patient followed from autoimmune disease history or systemic immunosuppression. Libraries were prepared by immunoSEQ multiplex PCR; TCRdb keeps only in-frame clonotypes and omits some of them. The sample yields around 60,000 clones, 65% to 85% seen once. CDR3 length: 15 amino acids. This clone turned up a few times. The antigen remains undetermined. The sample here was CD4+ or CD8+ T cells sorted from blood, taken in a trial of the OX40 agonist ivuxolimab. This receptor was taken from an adult with an advanced solid tumor such as melanoma, head and neck, liver or kidney cancer. V gene TRBV21-1 combines with J gene TRBJ2-7; the DNA was not compared with TRBD2, the D call given in the table. TRBV21-1 is flagged as a pseudogene. The CDR3 coding sequence is TGTGCCAGCAGTATACTAGCGGGAGGGCGTAATGAGCAGTACGTC. Protein: CASSILAGGRNEQYV.